This T cell receptor beta chain stems from a study of blood T cell repertoires in COVID-19. Study background: T cells, B-cell-depleted T cells, or PBMCs provided the cDNA or gDNA that served as material.

Germline lookup yields CDR1 MNHNY and CDR2 SVGAGI (reference sequence). The CDR3 sequence is 18 residues long. V trimming: 5 bases; J trimming: 7 bases; junction bases outside the gene matches: 19. Study processing details: Reference gene primer amplification gave nucleated cell count estimates. The assay was immunoSEQ multiplex PCR, and TCRdb's table has in-frame clones only and misses some. V and J calls and clone size are those listed in that table; D and trimming were worked out from the DNA. The data hold about 78,000 clones, with roughly 84% observed a single time. Material: peripheral blood. The sequence derives from a middle-aged man with acute or convalescent COVID-19. This sequence joins TRBV6-6 and TRBJ2-1; 8 positions match TRBD1. The CDR3 here is CASSPGQGWDGVGNEQFF. The CDR3 DNA is TGTGCCAGCAGTCCCGGACAGGGCTGGGACGGCGTAGGAAATGAGCAGTTCTTC.